Given below is one T cell receptor beta chain in context. Its specificity is not known. Other DNA sequences of this sample code for an identical CDR3. CDR3 size: 14 residues. Germline assignment: CDR1 SGHRS and CDR2 YFSETQ. The ends were cut back, 0 bases at V and 2 bases at J, with 8 bases in the middle. The sample comes from a study of cytomegalovirus exposure and HLA in healthy donors. Study conclusions and caveats: As was reported, the classifier diagnosed cytomegalovirus status with high specificity and sensitivity. Sequence variants that were highly shared formed a cluster that was likely a sequencing artifact.

Researchers ran the PCR with 60 Vbeta and 13 Jbeta primers. Measured with immunoSEQ multiplex PCR; TCRdb has only the in-frame clones, and not every one. Among around 130,000 clones listed, around 83% were seen once. Sequenced: PBMCs. The receptor's source is a man in his fifties in good health and CMV-seronegative. The chain is built from TRBV5-1 and TRBJ1-1; possibly TRBD1 for D (6 bases). The chain's CDR3 is CASSLEQGNTEAFF. In nucleotides, the CDR3 is TGCGCCAGCAGCTTGGAACAGGGAAACACTGAAGCTTTCTTT.